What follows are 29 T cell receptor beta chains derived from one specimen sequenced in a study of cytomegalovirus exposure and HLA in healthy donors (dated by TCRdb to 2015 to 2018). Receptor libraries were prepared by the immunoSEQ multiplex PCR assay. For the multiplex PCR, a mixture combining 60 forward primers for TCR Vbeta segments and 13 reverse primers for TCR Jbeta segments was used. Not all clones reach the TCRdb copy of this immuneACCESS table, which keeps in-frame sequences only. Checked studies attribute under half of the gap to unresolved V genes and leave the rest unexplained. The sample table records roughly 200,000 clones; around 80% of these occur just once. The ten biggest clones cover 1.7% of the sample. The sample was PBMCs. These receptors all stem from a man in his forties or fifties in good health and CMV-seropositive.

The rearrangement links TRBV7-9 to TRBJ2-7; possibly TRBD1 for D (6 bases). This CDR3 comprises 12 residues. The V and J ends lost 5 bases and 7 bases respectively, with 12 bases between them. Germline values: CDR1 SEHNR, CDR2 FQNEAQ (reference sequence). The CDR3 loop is CASSPDRREQYF. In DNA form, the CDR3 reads TGTGCCAGCAGCCCCGACAGGAGGGAGCAGTACTTC.

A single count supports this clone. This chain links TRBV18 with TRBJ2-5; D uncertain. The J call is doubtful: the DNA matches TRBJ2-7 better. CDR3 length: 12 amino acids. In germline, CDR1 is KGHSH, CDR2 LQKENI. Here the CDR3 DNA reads TGTGCCAGCTCACCGAGTCCCTACGAGCAGTACTTC. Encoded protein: CASSPSPYEQYF.

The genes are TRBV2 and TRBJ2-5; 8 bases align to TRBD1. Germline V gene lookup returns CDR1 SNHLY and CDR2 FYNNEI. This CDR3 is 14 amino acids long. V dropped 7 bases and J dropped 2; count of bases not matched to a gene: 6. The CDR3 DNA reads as TGTGCCAGCACCTCGGGACAGGCGCAAGAGACCCAGTACTTC. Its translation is CASTSGQAQETQYF.

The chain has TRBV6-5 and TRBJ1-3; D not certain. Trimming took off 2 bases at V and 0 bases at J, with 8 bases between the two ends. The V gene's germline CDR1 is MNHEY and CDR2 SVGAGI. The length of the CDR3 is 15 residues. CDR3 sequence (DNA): TGTGCCAGCAGTTACGGGCCGGTCTCTGGAAACACCATATATTTT. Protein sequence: CASSYGPVSGNTIYF.

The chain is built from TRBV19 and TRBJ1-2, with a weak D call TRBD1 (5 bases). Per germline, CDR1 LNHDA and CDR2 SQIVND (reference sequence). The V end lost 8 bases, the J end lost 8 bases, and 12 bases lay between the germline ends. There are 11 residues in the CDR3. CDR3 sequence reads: CASRQGDGYTF. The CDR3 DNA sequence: TGTGCCAGTCGCCAGGGCGACGGCTACACCTTC.

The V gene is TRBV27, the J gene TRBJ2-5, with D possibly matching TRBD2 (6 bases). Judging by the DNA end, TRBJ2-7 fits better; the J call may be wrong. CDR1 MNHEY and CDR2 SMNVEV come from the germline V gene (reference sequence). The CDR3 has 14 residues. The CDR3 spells CATRGWLGAYEQYF. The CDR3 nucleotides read TGTGCCACCCGGGGGTGGTTAGGCGCCTACGAGCAGTACTTC.

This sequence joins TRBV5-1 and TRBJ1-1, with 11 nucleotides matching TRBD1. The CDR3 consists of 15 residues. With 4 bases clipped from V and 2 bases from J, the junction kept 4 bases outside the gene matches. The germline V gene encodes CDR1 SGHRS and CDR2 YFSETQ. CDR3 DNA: TGCGCCAGCAGCGGCTGGACAGGGGGCAACACTGAAGCTTTCTTT. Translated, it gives CASSGWTGGNTEAFF.

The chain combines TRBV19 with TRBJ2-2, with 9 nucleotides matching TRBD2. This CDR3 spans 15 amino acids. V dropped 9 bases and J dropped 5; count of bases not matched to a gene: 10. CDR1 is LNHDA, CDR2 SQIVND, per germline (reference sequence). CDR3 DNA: TGTGCCAGCCAGGAGCTAGCGGGAAGGACCGGGGAGCTGTTTTTT. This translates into CASQELAGRTGELFF.

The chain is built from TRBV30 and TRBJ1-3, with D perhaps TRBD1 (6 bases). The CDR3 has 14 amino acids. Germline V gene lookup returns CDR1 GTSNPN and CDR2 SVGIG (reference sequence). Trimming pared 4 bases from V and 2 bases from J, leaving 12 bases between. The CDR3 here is CAWNRAGAGNTIYF. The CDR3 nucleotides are TGTGCCTGGAATAGAGCAGGGGCTGGAAACACCATATATTTT.

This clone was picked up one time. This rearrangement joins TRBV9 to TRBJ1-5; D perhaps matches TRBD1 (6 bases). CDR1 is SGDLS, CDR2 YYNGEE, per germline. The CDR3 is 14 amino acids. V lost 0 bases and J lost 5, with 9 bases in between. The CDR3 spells CASSVAGVDQPQHF. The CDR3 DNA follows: TGTGCCAGCAGCGTAGCAGGGGTTGATCAGCCCCAGCATTTT.

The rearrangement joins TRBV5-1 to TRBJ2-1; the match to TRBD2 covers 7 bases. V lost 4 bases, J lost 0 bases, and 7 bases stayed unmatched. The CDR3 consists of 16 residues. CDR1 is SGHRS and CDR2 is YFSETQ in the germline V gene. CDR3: CASSLSGFSSYNEQFF. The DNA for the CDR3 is TGCGCCAGCAGCCTTAGCGGGTTTAGCTCCTACAATGAGCAGTTCTTC.

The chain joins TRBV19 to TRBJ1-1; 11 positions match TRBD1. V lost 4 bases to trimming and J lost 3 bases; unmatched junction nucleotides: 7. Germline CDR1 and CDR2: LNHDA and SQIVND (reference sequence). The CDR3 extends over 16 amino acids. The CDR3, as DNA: TGTGCCAGTAGTACCACGGACAGGGGGCATGACACTGAAGCTTTCTTT. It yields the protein CASSTTDRGHDTEAFF.

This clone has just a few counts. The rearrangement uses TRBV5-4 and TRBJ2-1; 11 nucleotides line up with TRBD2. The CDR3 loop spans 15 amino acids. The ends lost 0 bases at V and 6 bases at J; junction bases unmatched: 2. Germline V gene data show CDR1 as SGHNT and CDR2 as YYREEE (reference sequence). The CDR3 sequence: CASSLELAGANEQFF. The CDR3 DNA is TGTGCCAGCAGCTTGGAACTAGCGGGAGCCAATGAGCAGTTCTTC.

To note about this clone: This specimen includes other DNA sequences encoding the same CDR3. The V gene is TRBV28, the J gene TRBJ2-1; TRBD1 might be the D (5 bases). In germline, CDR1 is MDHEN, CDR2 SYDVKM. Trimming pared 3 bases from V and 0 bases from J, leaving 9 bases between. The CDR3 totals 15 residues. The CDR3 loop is CASSFAGLSYNEQFF. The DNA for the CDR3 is TGTGCCAGCAGTTTCGCAGGGCTCTCCTACAATGAGCAGTTCTTC.

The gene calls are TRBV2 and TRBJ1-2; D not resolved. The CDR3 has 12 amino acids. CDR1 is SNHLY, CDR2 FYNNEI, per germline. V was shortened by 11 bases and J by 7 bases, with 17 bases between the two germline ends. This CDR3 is CAHRAGPGGYTF. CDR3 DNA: TGTGCCCACCGAGCGGGCCCAGGTGGCTACACCTTC.

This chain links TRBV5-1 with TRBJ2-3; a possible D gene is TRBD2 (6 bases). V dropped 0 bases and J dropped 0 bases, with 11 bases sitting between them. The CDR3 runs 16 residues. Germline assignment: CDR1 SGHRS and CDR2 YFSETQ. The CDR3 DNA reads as TGCGCCAGCAGCTTGGGACGGGAGATTAGCACAGATACGCAGTATTTT. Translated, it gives CASSLGREISTDTQYF. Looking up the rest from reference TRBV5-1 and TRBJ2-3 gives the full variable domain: KAGVTQTPRYLIKTRGQQVTLSCSPISGHRSVSWYQQTPGQGLQFLFEYFSETQRNKGNFPGRFSGRQFSNSRSEMNVSTLELGDSALYLCASSLGREISTDTQYFGPGTRLTVL.

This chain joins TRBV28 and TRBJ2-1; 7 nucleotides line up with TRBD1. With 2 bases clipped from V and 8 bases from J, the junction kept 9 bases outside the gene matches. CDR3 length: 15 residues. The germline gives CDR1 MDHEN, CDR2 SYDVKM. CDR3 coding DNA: TGTGCCAGCAGTTTACTTGCAGGGGGAAAGGATGAGCAGTTCTTC. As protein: CASSLLAGGKDEQFF.

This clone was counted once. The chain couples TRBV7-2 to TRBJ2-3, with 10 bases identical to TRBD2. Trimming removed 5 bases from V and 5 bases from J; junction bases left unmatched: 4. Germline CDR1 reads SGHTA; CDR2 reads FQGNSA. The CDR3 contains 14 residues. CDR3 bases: TGTGCCAGCAGCCCTAGCGGGAGTCGAGATACGCAGTATTTT. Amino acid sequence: CASSPSGSRDTQYF. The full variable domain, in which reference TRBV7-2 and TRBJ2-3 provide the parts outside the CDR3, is GAGVSQSPSNKVTEKGKDVELRCDPISGHTALYWYRQSLGQGLEFLIYFQGNSAPDKSGLPSDRFSAERTGGSVSTLTIQRTQQEDSAVYLCASSPSGSRDTQYFGPGTRLTVL.

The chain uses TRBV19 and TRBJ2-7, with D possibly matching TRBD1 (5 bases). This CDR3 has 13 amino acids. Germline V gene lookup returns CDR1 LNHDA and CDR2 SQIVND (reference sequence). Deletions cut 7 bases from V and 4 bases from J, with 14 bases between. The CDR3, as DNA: TGTGCCAGTACGGGCCAGGGTAGGTACGAGCAGTACTTC. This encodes CASTGQGRYEQYF.

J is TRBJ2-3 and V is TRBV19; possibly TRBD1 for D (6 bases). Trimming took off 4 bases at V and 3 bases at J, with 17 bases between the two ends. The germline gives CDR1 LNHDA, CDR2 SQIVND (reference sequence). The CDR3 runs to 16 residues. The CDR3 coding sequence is TGTGCCAGTAGTAGCCCGGGCAGGGGAGTGACAGATACGCAGTATTTT. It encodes CASSSPGRGVTDTQYF.

The CDR3 DNA reads as TGTGCCAGTACCCCGGGACAGGGGGCGCGGGAGCAGTACTTC. Translating it yields CASTPGQGAREQYF. The V gene is TRBV19, the J gene TRBJ2-7, with 12 nucleotides matching TRBD1. This CDR3 region has 14 residues. The V segment lost 7 bases and the J segment 7 bases; nucleotides outside the gene matches: 8. CDR1 and CDR2 (germline): LNHDA, SQIVND (reference sequence).

CDR3 sequence reads: CAISKDSLDSYEQYF. The DNA of the CDR3 is TGTGCCATCAGTAAAGACAGTTTAGACTCCTACGAGCAGTACTTC. This chain connects TRBV10-3 to TRBJ2-5; a possible D gene is TRBD1 (5 bases). TRBJ2-7 matches the DNA end more closely, so the J call is doubtful. The CDR3 spans 15 residues. Germline CDR1 and CDR2: ENHRY and SYGVKD.

The CDR3 loop is CASSPTGKIYGYTF. In DNA form, the CDR3 reads TGTGCCAGTAGCCCGACAGGGAAAATCTATGGCTACACCTTC. This chain joins TRBV19 and TRBJ1-2, with 7 bases that match TRBD1. This CDR3 comprises 14 residues. The germline gives CDR1 LNHDA, CDR2 SQIVND (reference sequence). With 6 bases clipped from V and 4 bases from J, the junction kept 8 bases outside the gene matches.

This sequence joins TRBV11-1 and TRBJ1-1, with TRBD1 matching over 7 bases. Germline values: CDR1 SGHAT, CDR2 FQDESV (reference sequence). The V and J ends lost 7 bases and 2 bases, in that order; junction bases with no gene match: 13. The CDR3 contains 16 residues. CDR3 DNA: TGTGCCAGCACCATAAACCCGGGACAGTCAAACACTGAAGCTTTCTTT. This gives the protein CASTINPGQSNTEAFF.

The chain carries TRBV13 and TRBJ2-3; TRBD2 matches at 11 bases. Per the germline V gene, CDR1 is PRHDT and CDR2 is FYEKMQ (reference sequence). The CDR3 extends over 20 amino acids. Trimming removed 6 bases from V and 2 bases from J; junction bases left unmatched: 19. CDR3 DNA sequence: TGTGCCAGCAGAATTAGGCGGACTAGCGGGCCCCCCTTTTACACAGATACGCAGTATTTT. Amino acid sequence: CASRIRRTSGPPFYTDTQYF.

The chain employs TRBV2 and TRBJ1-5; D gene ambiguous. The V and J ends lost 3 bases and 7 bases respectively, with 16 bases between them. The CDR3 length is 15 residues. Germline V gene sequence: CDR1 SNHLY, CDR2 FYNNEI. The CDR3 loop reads CASSEDDLPTQPQHF. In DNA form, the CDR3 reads TGTGCCAGCAGTGAGGATGACTTACCTACCCAGCCCCAGCATTTT.

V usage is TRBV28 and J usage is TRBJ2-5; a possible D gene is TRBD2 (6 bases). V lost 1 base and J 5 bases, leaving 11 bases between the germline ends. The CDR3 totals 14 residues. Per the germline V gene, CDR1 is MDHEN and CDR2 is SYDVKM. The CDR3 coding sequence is TGTGCCAGCAGTTTATCGGCGGGAACGGAGACCCAGTACTTC. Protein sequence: CASSLSAGTETQYF.

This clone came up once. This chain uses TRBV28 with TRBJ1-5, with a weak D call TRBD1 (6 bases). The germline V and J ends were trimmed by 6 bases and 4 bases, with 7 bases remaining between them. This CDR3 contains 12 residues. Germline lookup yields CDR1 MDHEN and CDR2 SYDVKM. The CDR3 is CASRTGNQPQHF. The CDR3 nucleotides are TGTGCCAGCAGAACAGGGAATCAGCCCCAGCATTTT.

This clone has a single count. CDR3: CASRDRPNTEAFF. In DNA, the CDR3 is TGTGCCAGCAGGGACAGACCGAACACTGAAGCTTTCTTT. This sequence joins TRBV27 and TRBJ1-1, with D tentatively TRBD1 (6 bases). Trimming removed 6 bases from V and 1 base from J, with 9 bases in between. Germline loops: CDR1 MNHEY, CDR2 SMNVEV (reference sequence). This CDR3 spans 13 amino acids.